This TCR beta chain was documented in a study of cytomegalovirus exposure and HLA in healthy donors. Notes on the study in general: Accounts indicate the classifier identified cytomegalovirus status with strong specificity and sensitivity.

Comments on this clone: Its cognate antigen is unknown.

Trimming took off 7 bases at V and 2 bases at J, with 5 bases between the two ends. CDR1 is SQVTM and CDR2 is ANQGSEA in the germline V gene. The CDR3 has 10 amino acids. Primers for the PCR totalled 60 Vbeta and 13 Jbeta. Original processing methods: In a later analysis, of some 80 million unique beta chains, some 10 million appeared in at least two donors. Sequencing used immunoSEQ multiplex PCR; TCRdb keeps in-frame clones, though not all of them. Clone size and V and J calls were adopted from that table, with D and trimming inferred from the DNA. Altogether around 150,000 clones are present, approximately 78% being singletons, with the ten largest covering 8.1%.

The V call is TRBV29-1, the J call TRBJ1-1; the D is unclear. Sequenced sample: PBMCs. This sequence was found in a woman between 45 and 65 years old in good health and CMV-seropositive. CDR3 nucleotides: TGCAGCGCACAAAACACTGAAGCTTTCTTT. Translated, it gives CSAQNTEAFF.